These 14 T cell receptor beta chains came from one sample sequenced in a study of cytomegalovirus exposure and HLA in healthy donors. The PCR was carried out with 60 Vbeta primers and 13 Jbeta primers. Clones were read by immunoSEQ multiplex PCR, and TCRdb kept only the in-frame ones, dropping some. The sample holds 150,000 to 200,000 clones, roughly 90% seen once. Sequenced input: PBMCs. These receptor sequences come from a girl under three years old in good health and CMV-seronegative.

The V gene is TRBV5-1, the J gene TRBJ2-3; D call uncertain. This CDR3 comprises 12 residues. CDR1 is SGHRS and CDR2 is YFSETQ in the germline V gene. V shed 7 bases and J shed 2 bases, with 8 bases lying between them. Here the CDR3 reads CASRLYTDTQYF. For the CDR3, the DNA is TGCGCCAGCCGACTTTACACAGATACGCAGTATTTT.

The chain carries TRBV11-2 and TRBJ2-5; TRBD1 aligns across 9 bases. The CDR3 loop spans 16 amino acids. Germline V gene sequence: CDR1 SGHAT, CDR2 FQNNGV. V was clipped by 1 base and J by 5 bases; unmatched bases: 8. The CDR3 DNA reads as TGTGCCAGCAGCTTAGTAGGGGGACAGGGTTCGGAGACCCAGTACTTC. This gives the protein CASSLVGGQGSETQYF. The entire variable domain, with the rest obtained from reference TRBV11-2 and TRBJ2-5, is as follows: EAGVAQSPRYKIIEKRQSVAFWCNPISGHATLYWYQQILGQGPKLLIQFQNNGVVDDSQLPKDRFSAERLKGVDSTLKIQPAKLEDSAVYLCASSLVGGQGSETQYFGPGTRLLVL.

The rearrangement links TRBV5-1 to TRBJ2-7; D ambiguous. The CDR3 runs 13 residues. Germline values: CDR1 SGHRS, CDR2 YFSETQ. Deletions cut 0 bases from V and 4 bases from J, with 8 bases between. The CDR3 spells CASSLDHGYEQYF. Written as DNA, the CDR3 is TGCGCCAGCAGCTTGGACCACGGTTACGAGCAGTACTTC.

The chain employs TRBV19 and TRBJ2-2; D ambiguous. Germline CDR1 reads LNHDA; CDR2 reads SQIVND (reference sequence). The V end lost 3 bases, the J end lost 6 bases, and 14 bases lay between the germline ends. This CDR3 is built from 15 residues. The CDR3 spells CASSILGRSPGELFF. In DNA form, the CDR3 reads TGTGCCAGTAGTATTCTCGGCAGGTCTCCCGGGGAGCTGTTTTTT.

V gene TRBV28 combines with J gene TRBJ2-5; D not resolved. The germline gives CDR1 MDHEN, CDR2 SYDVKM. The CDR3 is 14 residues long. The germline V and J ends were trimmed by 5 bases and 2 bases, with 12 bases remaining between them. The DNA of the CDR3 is TGTGCCAGCAGTGAAAGAGTGATGCAAGAGACCCAGTACTTC. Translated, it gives CASSERVMQETQYF.

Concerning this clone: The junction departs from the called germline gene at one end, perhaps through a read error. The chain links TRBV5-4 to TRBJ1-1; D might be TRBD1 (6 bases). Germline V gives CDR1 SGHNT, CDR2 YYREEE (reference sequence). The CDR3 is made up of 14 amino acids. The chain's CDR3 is CAISLIQGSTEAFF. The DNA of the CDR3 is TGTGCCATCAGCCTTATACAGGGAAGCACTGAAGCTTTCTTT.

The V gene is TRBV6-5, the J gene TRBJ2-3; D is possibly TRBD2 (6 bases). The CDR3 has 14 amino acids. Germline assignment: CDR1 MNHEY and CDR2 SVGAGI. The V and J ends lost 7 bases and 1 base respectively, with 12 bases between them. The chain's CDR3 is CASNLALGTDTQYF. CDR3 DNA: TGTGCCAGCAACCTAGCGTTGGGCACAGATACGCAGTATTTT.

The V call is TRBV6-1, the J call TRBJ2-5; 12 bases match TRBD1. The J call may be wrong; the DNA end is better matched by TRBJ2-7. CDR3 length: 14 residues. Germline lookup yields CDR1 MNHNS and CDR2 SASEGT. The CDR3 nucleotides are TGTGCCAGCAGTAGGGGACAGGGGGCGCCCGAGCAGTACTTC. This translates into CASSRGQGAPEQYF.

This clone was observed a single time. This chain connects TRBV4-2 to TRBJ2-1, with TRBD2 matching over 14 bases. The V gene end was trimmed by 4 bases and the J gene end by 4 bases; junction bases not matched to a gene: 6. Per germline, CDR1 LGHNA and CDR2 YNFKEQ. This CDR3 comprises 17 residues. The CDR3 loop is CASSLRTSGGRYNEQFF. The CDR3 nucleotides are TGTGCCAGCAGCCTTCGGACTAGCGGGGGGCGTTACAATGAGCAGTTCTTC.

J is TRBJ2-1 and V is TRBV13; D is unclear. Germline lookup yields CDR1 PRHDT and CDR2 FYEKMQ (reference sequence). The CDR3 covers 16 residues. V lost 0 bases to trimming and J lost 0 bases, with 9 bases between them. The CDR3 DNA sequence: TGTGCCAGCAGCTTAGGGTGGAGAAGCTCCTACAATGAGCAGTTCTTC. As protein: CASSLGWRSSYNEQFF.

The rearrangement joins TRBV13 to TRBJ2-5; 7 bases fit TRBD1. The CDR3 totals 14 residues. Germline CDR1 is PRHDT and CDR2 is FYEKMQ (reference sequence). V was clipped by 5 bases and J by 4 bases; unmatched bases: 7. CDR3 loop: CASSLRTGGETQYF. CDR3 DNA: TGTGCCAGCAGCCTAAGGACAGGAGGAGAGACCCAGTACTTC.

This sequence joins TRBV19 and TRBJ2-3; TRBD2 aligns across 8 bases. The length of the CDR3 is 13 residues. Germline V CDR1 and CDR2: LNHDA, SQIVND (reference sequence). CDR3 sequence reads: CARRSGGADTQYF. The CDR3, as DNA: TGTGCGCGGCGGTCCGGGGGGGCAGATACGCAGTATTTT.

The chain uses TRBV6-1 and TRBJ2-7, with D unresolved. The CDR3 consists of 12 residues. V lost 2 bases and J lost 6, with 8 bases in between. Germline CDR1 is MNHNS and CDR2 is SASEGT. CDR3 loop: CASSESFGEQYF. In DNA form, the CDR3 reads TGTGCCAGCAGTGAATCTTTCGGCGAGCAGTACTTC.

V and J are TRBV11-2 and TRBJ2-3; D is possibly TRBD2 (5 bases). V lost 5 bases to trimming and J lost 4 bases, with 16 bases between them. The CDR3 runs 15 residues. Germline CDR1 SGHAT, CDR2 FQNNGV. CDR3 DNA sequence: TGTGCCAGCAGCCCGAGGGCCTTGGTGTCAGATACGCAGTATTTT. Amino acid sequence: CASSPRALVSDTQYF.